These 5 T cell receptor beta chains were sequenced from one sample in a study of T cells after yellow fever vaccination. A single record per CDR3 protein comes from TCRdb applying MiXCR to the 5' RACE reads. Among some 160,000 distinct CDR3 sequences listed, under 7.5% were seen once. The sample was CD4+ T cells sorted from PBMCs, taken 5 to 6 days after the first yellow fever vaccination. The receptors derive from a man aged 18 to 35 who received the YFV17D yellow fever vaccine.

The CDR3, as DNA: TGTGCCAGGAGGGGGGACAGGTCCAATCAGCCCCAGCATTTT. This sequence encodes CARRGDRSNQPQHF. V is TRBV12-1 and J is TRBJ1-5; TRBD1 reflects the table's D call only, with no check against the DNA. TRBV12-1 is termed a pseudogene. The CDR3 has 14 amino acids.

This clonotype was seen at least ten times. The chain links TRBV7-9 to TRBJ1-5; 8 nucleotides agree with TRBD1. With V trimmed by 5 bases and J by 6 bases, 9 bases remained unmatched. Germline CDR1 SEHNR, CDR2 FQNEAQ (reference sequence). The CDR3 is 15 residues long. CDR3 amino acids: CASSRTGNEGQPQHF. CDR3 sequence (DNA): TGTGCCAGCAGCCGGACAGGGAATGAGGGTCAGCCCCAGCATTTT.

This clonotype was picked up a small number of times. CDR3 in DNA: TGTGCCAGCCAACCCGACAATCCCGGGGAGCTGTTTTTT. Amino acid sequence: CASQPDNPGELFF. The chain employs TRBV2 and TRBJ2-2; D call uncertain. The germline V gene has CDR1 SNHLY and CDR2 FYNNEI. CDR3 length equals 13 residues. Trimming took 8 bases from V and 6 from J, leaving 13 bases between them.

This chain's CDR3 is CASSGGENNEQFF. As DNA, the CDR3 is TGCGCCAGCAGTGGGGGCGAAAATAATGAGCAGTTCTTC. The chain uses TRBV5-1 and TRBJ2-1; D is perhaps TRBD1 (6 bases). Germline-derived CDR1 and CDR2 are SGHRS and YFSETQ. This CDR3 has 13 amino acids. V was shortened by 5 bases and J by 7 bases, with 13 bases between the two germline ends.

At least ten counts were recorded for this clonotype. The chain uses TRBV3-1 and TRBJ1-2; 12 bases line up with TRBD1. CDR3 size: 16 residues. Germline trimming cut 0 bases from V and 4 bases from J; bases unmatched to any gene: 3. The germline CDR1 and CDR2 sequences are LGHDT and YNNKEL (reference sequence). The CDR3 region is CASSQDGTGGVYGYTF. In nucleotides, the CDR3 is TGTGCCAGCAGCCAAGATGGGACAGGGGGCGTCTATGGCTACACCTTC. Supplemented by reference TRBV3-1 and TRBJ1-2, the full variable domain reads DTAVSQTPKYLVTQMGNDKSIKCEQNLGHDTMYWYKQDSKKFLKIMFSYNNKELIINETVPNRFSPKSPDKAHLNLHINSLELGDSAVYFCASSQDGTGGVYGYTFGSGTRLTVV.